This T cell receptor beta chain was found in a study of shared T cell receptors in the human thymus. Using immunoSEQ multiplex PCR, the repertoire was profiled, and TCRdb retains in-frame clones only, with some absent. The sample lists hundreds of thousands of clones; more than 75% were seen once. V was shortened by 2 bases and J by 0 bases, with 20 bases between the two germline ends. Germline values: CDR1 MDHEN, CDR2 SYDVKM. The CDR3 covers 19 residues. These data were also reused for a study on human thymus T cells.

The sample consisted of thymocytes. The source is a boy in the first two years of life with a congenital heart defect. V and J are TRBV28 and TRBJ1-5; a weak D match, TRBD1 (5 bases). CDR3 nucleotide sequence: TGTGCCAGCAGTTTAAAGGGGTATGCGGTTACCGATAGCAATCAGCCCCAGCATTTT. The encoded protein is CASSLKGYAVTDSNQPQHF.